A single sample is the source of the 8 T cell receptor beta chains below, sequenced in a study of cytomegalovirus exposure and HLA in healthy donors. Vbeta (60) and Jbeta (13) primers were used in the PCR. The repertoire was sequenced with immunoSEQ multiplex PCR; TCRdb's copy has only in-frame clones and lacks some. The sample lists roughly 160,000 clones, around 88% occurring once. Material for sequencing was PBMCs. Receptors originate from a woman aged 25-40 years in good health and CMV-seronegative.

V usage is TRBV19 and J usage is TRBJ2-7, with no clear D. The V end lost 4 bases, the J end lost 7 bases, and 11 bases lay between the germline ends. The CDR3 has 12 amino acids. Looked up from germline, CDR1 is LNHDA and CDR2 is SQIVND (reference sequence). CDR3 loop: CASSTPLSEQYF. The DNA of the CDR3 is TGTGCCAGTAGTACCCCCCTATCTGAGCAGTACTTC.

This clone was found once. The rearrangement joins TRBV6-1 to TRBJ1-2; the match to TRBD1 covers 8 bases. Germline trimming cut 4 bases from V and 4 bases from J; bases unmatched to any gene: 5. Germline values: CDR1 MNHNS, CDR2 SASEGT. The CDR3 runs 14 residues. The CDR3 loop is CASSATGEGYGYTF. CDR3 sequence (DNA): TGTGCCAGCAGTGCGACAGGGGAAGGCTATGGCTACACCTTC.

The gene calls are TRBV7-6 and TRBJ2-7; 10 bases are a match to TRBD1. Trimming removed 5 bases from V and 2 bases from J; junction bases left unmatched: 6. Germline V gives CDR1 SGHVS, CDR2 FNYEAQ. CDR3 length: 15 amino acids. For the CDR3, the DNA is TGTGCCAGCAGCAAAGGGACAGGGGACGCCTACGAGCAGTACTTC. It translates to CASSKGTGDAYEQYF.

The chain combines TRBV6-5 with TRBJ1-2; 8 bases align to TRBD1. Germline V gene sequence: CDR1 MNHEY, CDR2 SVGAGI. Losses at the gene ends were 0 bases for V and 9 bases for J; bases not matched to a gene: 9. The length of the CDR3 is 15 residues. CDR3 bases: TGTGCCAGCAGTTACTCTGGGACAGGAGGGTTACGCTACACCTTC. Amino acid sequence: CASSYSGTGGLRYTF.

This chain uses TRBV9 with TRBJ2-7; a possible D gene is TRBD2 (7 bases). V lost 0 bases, J lost 7 bases, and 20 bases lay in between. The CDR3 is 16 amino acids. Germline assignment: CDR1 SGDLS and CDR2 YYNGEE. The CDR3 DNA reads TGTGCCAGCAGCGTAGGCGGCGCGGGGGCCACCTCTGAGCAGTACTTC. Translation gives CASSVGGAGATSEQYF.

The chain employs TRBV13 and TRBJ2-1; tentatively, D is TRBD1 (5 bases). Trimming pared 0 bases from V and 7 bases from J, leaving 13 bases between. Germline V lookup: CDR1 PRHDT, CDR2 FYEKMQ (reference sequence). The CDR3 has 15 amino acids. CDR3 nucleotide sequence: TGTGCCAGCAGCTTAGGCCAGGGTGAACTAAATGAGCAGTTCTTC. Its protein is CASSLGQGELNEQFF.

This rearrangement joins TRBV28 to TRBJ1-2; 9 nucleotides match TRBD1. From germline, CDR1 is MDHEN and CDR2 SYDVKM. J was trimmed by 7 bases and V by 6 bases; bases with no gene match: 15. The CDR3 is 16 residues long. The DNA of the CDR3 is TGTGCCAGCAGCCTCGGGGGGACAGGGCGGGATGGTGGCTACACCTTC. This translates into CASSLGGTGRDGGYTF.

The rearrangement links TRBV19 to TRBJ2-1; 11 bases line up with TRBD1. From germline, CDR1 is LNHDA and CDR2 SQIVND (reference sequence). Germline trimming cut 6 bases from V and 8 bases from J; bases unmatched to any gene: 9. The CDR3 length is 15 residues. This CDR3 reads CASSQDRGRIDEQFF. The CDR3 region has the DNA TGTGCCAGTAGCCAGGACAGGGGGCGCATCGATGAGCAGTTCTTC.